Sequencing of this T cell receptor (beta chain) was carried out in a study of T cells in Graves' hyperthyroidism and ophthalmopathy. Broader study findings: In blood, most of the thyroid clonotypes expanded above 0.001 were also present.

CDR3 size: 16 residues. Trimming shortened V by 4 bases and J by 6 bases, and 19 bases separated the two germline ends. Germline values: CDR1 SGDLS, CDR2 YYNGEE. As concerns this clonotype: Its cognate antigen is unknown.

Around 10 ml fresh peripheral blood yielded the PBMCs. Researchers took RNA transcripts and amplified the TCR beta CDR3 regions from them. HTBI primers were the set used in a first-round RT-PCR of the TCR CDR3. TCRdb recomputed calls from the multiplex PCR reads with MiXCR, one row per CDR3 protein. There are around 350,000 distinct CDR3 sequences in the sample; more than 12% occur only once, and 20% lies in the top ten. The specimen was blood. The sequence derives from a young woman with Graves' ophthalmopathy. The chain carries TRBV9 and TRBJ2-2, with D perhaps matching TRBD1 or TRBD2 (5 bases each). The CDR3 DNA is TGTGCCAGCAGCTCCTTGCCAGGGAGATTATCCGGGGAGCTGTTTTTT. This codes for CASSSLPGRLSGELFF.